Below are 22 T cell receptor beta chains sequenced from a single sample in a study of blood T cell repertoires in COVID-19. TCRdb's table, derived via immunoSEQ multiplex PCR, lists solely in-frame clones and lacks some. The sample has 60,000 to 75,000 clones; 86% are singletons. The sequencing sample was made of peripheral blood. These receptors were collected from a man aged 25 to 40 with acute or convalescent COVID-19.

This chain links TRBV18 with TRBJ2-7, with TRBD1 matching 7 bases. Germline CDR1 is KGHSH and CDR2 is LQKENI. This CDR3 is 13 amino acids long. Trimming removed 3 bases from V and 2 bases from J; junction bases left unmatched: 1. The DNA for the CDR3 is TGTGCCAGCTCACCGGGACAGCCCTACGAGCAGTACTTC. As protein: CASSPGQPYEQYF.

This clone was recorded only once. The chain links TRBV10-1 to TRBJ2-1; the match to TRBD2 covers 7 bases. J was trimmed by 3 bases and V by 4 bases; bases with no gene match: 6. CDR3 length: 15 amino acids. From germline, CDR1 is WNHNN and CDR2 SYGVQD (reference sequence). The CDR3 DNA reads TGCGCCAGCAGTGGGACGGGAGGAGTCTACAATGAGCAGTTCTTC. Translating it yields CASSGTGGVYNEQFF.

The chain uses TRBV19 and TRBJ1-1; D is perhaps TRBD1 (6 bases). Germline values: CDR1 LNHDA, CDR2 SQIVND (reference sequence). Trimming shortened V by 7 bases and J by 0 bases, and 15 bases separated the two germline ends. The CDR3 length is 15 residues. The CDR3 region has the DNA TGTGCCAGTACCGCGACAGGTCTCATGAACACTGAAGCTTTCTTT. Protein product: CASTATGLMNTEAFF.

The V and J genes are TRBV21-1 and TRBJ2-7; the table assigns TRBD1, which was not confirmed against the DNA. TRBV21-1 is annotated as a pseudogene. The CDR3 length is 21 residues. CDR3 DNA: TGTGCCAGCAGCAACTCCAAACCGGGACAGGGGATGTTTCATCGTTCCTACGAGCAGTACGTC. Translation gives CASSNSKPGQGMFHRSYEQYV.

The chain is built from TRBV5-5 and TRBJ1-2; TRBD1 matches at 8 bases. The V gene's germline CDR1 is SGHKS and CDR2 YYEKEE (reference sequence). The CDR3 consists of 15 residues. The V gene end was trimmed by 5 bases and the J gene end by 2 bases; junction bases not matched to a gene: 8. The DNA of the CDR3 is TGTGCCAGCAGTTTTACCGGGACAGGAAACTATGGCTACACCTTC. It encodes CASSFTGTGNYGYTF.

This clone appeared a single time. The chain recombines TRBV7-2 with TRBJ1-4; D perhaps matches TRBD1 (5 bases). Germline V gene data show CDR1 as SGHTA and CDR2 as FQGNSA. The CDR3 runs 13 residues. Trimming cost V 8 bases and J 10 bases, with 17 bases left between them. In DNA, the CDR3 is TGTGCCAGCGGGGACTCCTTTAGGGGAAAACTGTTTTTT. Translation: CASGDSFRGKLFF.

The chain uses TRBV18 and TRBJ2-3; 9 nucleotides match TRBD1. Looked up from germline, CDR1 is KGHSH and CDR2 is LQKENI. J was trimmed by 2 bases and V by 3 bases; bases with no gene match: 6. The CDR3 is made up of 16 amino acids. The CDR3 region is CASSPAGTGNTDTQYF. CDR3 nucleotides: TGTGCCAGCTCACCCGCCGGGACAGGGAACACAGATACGCAGTATTTT.

This sequence joins TRBV9 and TRBJ2-3; 8 nucleotides match TRBD2. The CDR3 loop spans 17 amino acids. Losses at the gene ends were 0 bases for V and 4 bases for J; bases not matched to a gene: 10. Germline CDR1 SGDLS, CDR2 YYNGEE. The CDR3 coding sequence is TGTGCCAGCAGCGTAGGGTTGGGAGCGGGAGCCCCAGATACGCAGTATTTT. Amino acid sequence: CASSVGLGAGAPDTQYF.

V usage is TRBV19 and J usage is TRBJ1-5; D is uncertain. CDR1 and CDR2 from the germline V gene are LNHDA and SQIVND (reference sequence). This CDR3 is built from 15 residues. V gave up 3 bases and J gave up 2 bases, with 11 bases separating them. This chain's CDR3 is CASSIQDLRNQPQHF. CDR3 nucleotides: TGTGCCAGTAGTATTCAGGATTTGCGCAATCAGCCCCAGCATTTT.

The chain employs TRBV2 and TRBJ1-2, with TRBD1 matching 8 bases. J was trimmed by 8 bases and V by 5 bases; bases with no gene match: 7. CDR1 and CDR2 (germline): SNHLY, FYNNEI. The CDR3 is 13 residues long. The CDR3 bases are TGTGCCAGCAGTTGGGAACAGGGGGGCGGCTACACCTTC. Encoded protein: CASSWEQGGGYTF.

This rearrangement joins TRBV20-1 to TRBJ1-3; the D is unclear. The CDR3 runs 11 residues. Per germline, CDR1 DFQATT and CDR2 SNEGSKA (reference sequence). The V and J ends lost 3 bases and 4 bases respectively, with 4 bases between them. The CDR3 sequence: CSASRGNTIYF. As DNA, the CDR3 is TGCAGTGCTAGTCGGGGAAACACCATATATTTT.

The V call is TRBV4-1, the J call TRBJ1-2; D unresolved. V lost 0 bases and J lost 2, with 7 bases in between. Germline V gene lookup returns CDR1 MGHRA and CDR2 YSYEKL. The CDR3 runs 14 residues. The CDR3: CASSQEGGNYGYTF. DNA for the CDR3: TGCGCCAGCAGCCAAGAAGGAGGGAACTATGGCTACACCTTC.

The rearrangement uses TRBV4-1 and TRBJ1-2, with 12 bases lining up with TRBD1. J gave up 7 bases and V 3 bases, and 21 bases lay outside the gene matches. The CDR3 has 20 residues. Germline CDR1 reads MGHRA; CDR2 reads YSYEKL. The CDR3 loop reads CASSHRFEPGQGALGFGYTF. The CDR3 nucleotides read TGCGCCAGCAGCCATCGATTCGAACCGGGACAGGGGGCCCTCGGGTTTGGCTACACCTTC.

J is TRBJ1-3 and V is TRBV4-2; 9 bases fit TRBD1. The ends lost 3 bases at V and 0 bases at J; junction bases unmatched: 3. Germline V gene lookup returns CDR1 LGHNA and CDR2 YNFKEQ. The CDR3 spans 16 residues. The DNA of the CDR3 is TGTGCCAGCAGCCAGGGACAGGGAAGCTCTGGAAACACCATATATTTT. Amino acid sequence: CASSQGQGSSGNTIYF.

J is TRBJ1-1 and V is TRBV28, with TRBD1 as a possible D gene (6 bases). The germline V and J ends were trimmed by 7 bases and 4 bases, with 25 bases remaining between them. The germline CDR1 and CDR2 sequences are MDHEN and SYDVKM. The CDR3 is 17 residues long. The CDR3 DNA follows: TGTGCCAGCACCAAACTCCGAACAGGGTGGGGTGGCACTGAAGCTTTCTTT. Amino acid sequence: CASTKLRTGWGGTEAFF.

The CDR3 region is CASSLSGTGNTIYF. For the CDR3, the DNA is TGCGCCAGCAGCTTGTCAGGTACTGGAAACACCATATATTTT. The J gene is TRBJ1-3, the V gene TRBV5-1; D is uncertain. Germline V lookup: CDR1 SGHRS, CDR2 YFSETQ. Trimming cost V 1 base and J 2 bases, with 7 bases left between them. This CDR3 has 14 amino acids.

The V gene is TRBV10-3, the J gene TRBJ2-1, with 7 nucleotides matching TRBD1. The germline V gene encodes CDR1 ENHRY and CDR2 SYGVKD. The junction had 7 bases not matched to a gene; V was cut back by 6 bases and J by 2 bases. This CDR3 has 15 residues. DNA for the CDR3: TGTGCCATCAGGCGACAGGGTCAGACCTACAATGAGCAGTTCTTC. Residues: CAIRRQGQTYNEQFF.

V gene TRBV6-5 combines with J gene TRBJ1-2, with a weak D call TRBD1 (6 bases). Trimming cost V 8 bases and J 5 bases, with 12 bases left between them. The CDR3 covers 12 residues. Germline lookup yields CDR1 MNHEY and CDR2 SVGAGI. The CDR3 sequence: CASQRRGYGYTF. The CDR3 DNA is TGTGCCAGCCAAAGAAGGGGGTATGGCTACACCTTC.

This rearrangement joins TRBV27 to TRBJ2-2, with TRBD2 identical over 10 bases. This CDR3 is 16 amino acids long. The germline gives CDR1 MNHEY, CDR2 SMNVEV (reference sequence). Germline trimming cut 6 bases from V and 0 bases from J; bases unmatched to any gene: 4. The CDR3 spells CASRTSGTANTGELFF. Written as DNA, the CDR3 is TGTGCCAGCAGAACTAGCGGGACCGCGAACACCGGGGAGCTGTTTTTT.

The rearrangement joins TRBV7-2 to TRBJ1-2; D not certain. V was pared by 5 bases and J by 5 bases, with 15 bases between. CDR1 SGHTA and CDR2 FQGNSA come from the germline V gene. The CDR3 consists of 14 residues. This CDR3 reads CASSPGKSVYGYTF. The CDR3 nucleotides are TGTGCCAGCAGCCCGGGAAAATCCGTTTATGGCTACACCTTC.

The chain carries TRBV28 and TRBJ1-2; a possible D gene is TRBD1 (5 bases). The CDR3 has 16 amino acids. Trimming cost V 8 bases and J 3 bases, with 22 bases left between them. Germline CDR1 and CDR2: MDHEN and SYDVKM. In DNA, the CDR3 is TGTGCCAGCCTTGGGGCCGCCTTGACGAACGACTATGGCTACACCTTC. Its protein product is CASLGAALTNDYGYTF.

The V and J genes are TRBV19 and TRBJ2-2, with TRBD2 identical over 9 bases. The CDR3 contains 16 residues. Germline CDR1 and CDR2: LNHDA and SQIVND (reference sequence). The junction had 9 bases not matched to a gene; V was cut back by 3 bases and J by 7 bases. CDR3 DNA sequence: TGTGCCAGTAGTATCCTTAGCGGGAGAGGAGGCGGGGAGCTGTTTTTT. This translates into CASSILSGRGGGELFF.